These T cell receptor beta chains were read from a single sample in a study of STAT5B mutations in CD4+ large granular lymphocyte leukemia. Profiled with immunoSEQ multiplex PCR; TCRdb holds only in-frame clones, not every one. The sample includes about 3,300 clones, roughly 85% seen only once; the top ten take 2.4%. The sample consisted of CD4+ T cells from blood buffy coats. All receptors derive from a human donor in good health. CDR3s include the opening cysteine and the closing phenylalanine or tryptophan. The D gene is left open where the match is weak. A row's size may be missing; if present it is once, few, many or a size class.

TRBD1,TRBJ1-1,TRBV6-5,-,TGTGCCAGCAGGATTACGGGACAGGGGAACACTGAAGCTTTCTTT,CASRITGQGNTEAFF
TRBD1,TRBJ1-6,TRBV2,-,TGTGCCGGATCAGACAGGGCTGTCTATAATTCACCCCTCCACTTT,CAGSDRAVYNSPLHF
-,TRBJ2-3,TRBV28,-,TGTGCCAGCAGTTTACTAGGGACCTTCACAGATACGCAGTATTTT,CASSLLGTFTDTQYF
TRBD2,TRBJ2-1,TRBV2,-,TGTGCCAGCCACGGGACTAGCGGGATTGCGATGAACAATGAGCAGTTCTTC,CASHGTSGIAMNNEQFF
TRBD2,TRBJ2-1,TRBV6-5,-,TGTGCCAGCAGTTACTCGATGGCTAGCGGGGCCAATGAGCAGTTCTTC,CASSYSMASGANEQFF
TRBD1,TRBJ1-1,TRBV5-8,-,TGTGCCAGCAGCTTGATCCAGGGGGGACCCCTCGACACTGAAGCTTTCTTT,CASSLIQGGPLDTEAFF
-,TRBJ1-1,TRBV10-2,-,TGCGCCAGCAGTGGTGGGGACGGAACTTACACTGAAGCTTTCTTT,CASSGGDGTYTEAFF
TRBD2,TRBJ2-5,TRBV18,-,TGTGCCAGCTCACCAACGGGACTAGCGGGAGAAGGAGGAGAGACCCAGTACTTC,CASSPTGLAGEGGETQYF
-,TRBJ1-4,TRBV19,-,TGTGCCAGTAAGTCTCTCCTCGGAGGGGAAAAACTGTTTTTT,CASKSLLGGEKLFF
-,TRBJ2-7,TRBV28,-,TGTGCCAGCAGCGACACCTACGAGCAGTACTTT,CASSDTYEQYF
-,TRBJ2-7,TRBV6-8,few,TGTGCCAGCAGTTATCGGAGAGGCCGATTCCAAGCGCCAGGCTACGAGCAGTACTTC,CASSYRRGRFQAPGYEQYF
-,TRBJ2-3,TRBV30,-,TGTGCCTGGGCCCACGGAACAGATACGCAGTATTTT,CAWAHGTDTQYF
TRBD2,TRBJ2-7,TRBV2,-,TGTGCCAGCCGGGAGGGGATGGCCGAGCAGTACTTC,CASREGMAEQYF
-,TRBJ1-3,TRBV27,-,TGTGCCAGCAGTTTTGGCCCTGGAAACACCATATATTTT,CASSFGPGNTIYF
-,TRBJ2-3,TRBV27,-,TGTGCCAGCAGTCTACACCCGACAACAGGAAGCACAGATACGCAGTATTTT,CASSLHPTTGSTDTQYF
TRBD2,TRBJ2-5,TRBV2,-,TGTGCCAGCGAACGACTAGCGGGAGCCGGGGAGACCCAGTACTTC,CASERLAGAGETQYF
TRBD2,TRBJ2-7,TRBV13,-,TGTGCCAGCAGCTTAGCCCCCTTGCGGGAGGGTGGCGAGCAGTACTTC,CASSLAPLREGGEQYF
TRBD1,TRBJ1-1,TRBV10-3,-,TGTGCCATCACCTCCGGACAGGGCGGCACTGAAGCTTTCTTT,CAITSGQGGTEAFF
-,TRBJ2-5,TRBV5-6,-,TGTGCCAGCAGCTTGGGCTTTTCAACAGGGACCCAGTACTTC,CASSLGFSTGTQYF
-,TRBJ1-2,TRBV27,-,TGTGCCAGCAGTTTGGGCCCCTCGAGTGGCTACACCTTC,CASSLGPSSGYTF
TRBD1,TRBJ2-7,TRBV29-1,-,TGCAGCGTTGAAGATGGGAAGACAGGGTTGGCGTACTTC,CSVEDGKTGLAYF
TRBD1,TRBJ1-2,TRBV19,-,TGTGCCAGTAGTATAGGCCCCGTGCAGGGGGCTCCTGGCTACACCTTC,CASSIGPVQGAPGYTF
TRBD1,TRBJ2-7,TRBV28,-,TGTGCCAGTCGACAGGGGTACGAGCAGTACTTC,CASRQGYEQYF
-,TRBJ2-2,TRBV12-5,-,TGTGCTAGTGGTACTTTTGGAACCGGGGAGCTGTTTTTT,CASGTFGTGELFF
TRBD1,TRBJ1-5,TRBV7-2,-,TGTGCCAGCAGCTTAGAACCGGAAGGGGGCCTGGGTCAGCCCCAGCATTTT,CASSLEPEGGLGQPQHF
-,TRBJ2-7,TRBV4-3,-,TGCGCCAGCAGCCAAGATCGGGGCGGGACCTACGAGCAGTACTTC,CASSQDRGGTYEQYF
-,TRBJ1-2,TRBV7-2,once,TGTGCCAGCAGCTTAATAAATTCTAACTATGGCTACACCTTC,CASSLINSNYGYTF
-,TRBJ2-1,TRBV7-2,-,TGTGCCAGCAGCTTAGCGTATGAGCAGTTCTTC,CASSLAYEQFF